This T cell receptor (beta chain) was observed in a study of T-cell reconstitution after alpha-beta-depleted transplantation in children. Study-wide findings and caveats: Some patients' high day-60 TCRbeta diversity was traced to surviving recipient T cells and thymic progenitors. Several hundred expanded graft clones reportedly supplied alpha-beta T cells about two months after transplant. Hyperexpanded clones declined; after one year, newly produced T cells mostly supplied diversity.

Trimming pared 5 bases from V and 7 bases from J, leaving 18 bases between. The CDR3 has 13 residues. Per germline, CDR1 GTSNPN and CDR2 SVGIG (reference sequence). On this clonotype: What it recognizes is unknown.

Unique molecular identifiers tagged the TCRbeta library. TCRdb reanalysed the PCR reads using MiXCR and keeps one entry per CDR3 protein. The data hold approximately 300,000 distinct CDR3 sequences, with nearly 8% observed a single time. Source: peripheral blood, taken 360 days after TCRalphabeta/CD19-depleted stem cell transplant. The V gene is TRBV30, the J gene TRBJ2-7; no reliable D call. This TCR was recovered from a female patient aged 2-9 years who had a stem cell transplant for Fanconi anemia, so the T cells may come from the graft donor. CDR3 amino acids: CAWGRIPRGEQYF. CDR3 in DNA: TGTGCCTGGGGTAGGATTCCCCGTGGGGAGCAGTACTTC.